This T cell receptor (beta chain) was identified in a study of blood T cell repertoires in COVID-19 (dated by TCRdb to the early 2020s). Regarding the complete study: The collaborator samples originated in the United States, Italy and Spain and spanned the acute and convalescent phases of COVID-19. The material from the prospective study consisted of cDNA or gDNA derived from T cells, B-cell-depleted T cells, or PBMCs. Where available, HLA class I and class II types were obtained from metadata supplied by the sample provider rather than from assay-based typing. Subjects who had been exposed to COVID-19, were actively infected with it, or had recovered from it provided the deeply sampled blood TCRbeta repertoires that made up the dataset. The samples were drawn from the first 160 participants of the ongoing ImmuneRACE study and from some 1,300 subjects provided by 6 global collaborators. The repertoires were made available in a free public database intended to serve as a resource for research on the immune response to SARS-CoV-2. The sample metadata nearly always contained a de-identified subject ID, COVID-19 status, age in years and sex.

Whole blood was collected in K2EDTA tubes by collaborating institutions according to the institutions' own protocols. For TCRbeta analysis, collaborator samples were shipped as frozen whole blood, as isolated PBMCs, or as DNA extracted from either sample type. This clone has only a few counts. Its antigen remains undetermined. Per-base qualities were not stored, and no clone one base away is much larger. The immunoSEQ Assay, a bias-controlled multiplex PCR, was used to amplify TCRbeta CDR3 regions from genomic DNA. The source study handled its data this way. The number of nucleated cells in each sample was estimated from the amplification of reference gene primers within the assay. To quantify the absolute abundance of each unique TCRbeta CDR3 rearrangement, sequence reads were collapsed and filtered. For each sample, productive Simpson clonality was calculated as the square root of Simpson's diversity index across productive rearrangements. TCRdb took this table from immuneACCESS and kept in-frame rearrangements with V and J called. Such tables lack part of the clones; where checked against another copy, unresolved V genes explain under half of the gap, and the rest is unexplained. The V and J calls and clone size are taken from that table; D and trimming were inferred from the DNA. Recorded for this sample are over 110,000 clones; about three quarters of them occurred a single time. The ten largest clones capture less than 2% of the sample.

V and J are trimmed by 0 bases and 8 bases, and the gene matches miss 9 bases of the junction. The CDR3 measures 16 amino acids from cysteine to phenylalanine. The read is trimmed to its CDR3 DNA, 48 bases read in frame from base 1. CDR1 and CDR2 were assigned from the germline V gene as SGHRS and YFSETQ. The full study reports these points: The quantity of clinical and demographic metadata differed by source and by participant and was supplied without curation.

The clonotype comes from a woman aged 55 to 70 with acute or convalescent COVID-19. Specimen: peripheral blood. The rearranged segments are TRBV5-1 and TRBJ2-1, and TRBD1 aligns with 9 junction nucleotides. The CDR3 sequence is CASSLGLGTGSHEQFF. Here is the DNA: TGCGCCAGCAGCTTGGGGCTCGGGACAGGGAGCCATGAGCAGTTCTTC.